The 22 T cell receptor beta chains presented below share a single source sample, sequenced in a study of identical twins. From the 5' RACE reads, TCRdb called clonotypes with MiXCR, one entry per CDR3 protein. The sample records approximately 670,000 distinct CDR3 sequences, 5.5% to 6.5% being singletons. The sequencing input was naive T cells sorted from blood. The receptors stem from a man younger than 35 in good health.

This clonotype was picked up a small number of times. The chain recombines TRBV29-1 with TRBJ2-1, with TRBD2 matching over 7 bases. The CDR3 totals 16 residues. CDR1 is SQVTM and CDR2 is ANQGSEA in the germline V gene. With 2 bases clipped from V and 2 bases from J, the junction kept 9 bases outside the gene matches. The CDR3 spells CSVESRAGEAYNEQFF. CDR3 nucleotide sequence: TGCAGCGTTGAAAGTAGGGCGGGAGAGGCCTACAATGAGCAGTTCTTC.

This clonotype occurred many times. This sequence joins TRBV5-1 and TRBJ2-2, with no clear D. Germline assignment: CDR1 SGHRS and CDR2 YFSETQ. Trimming shortened V by 6 bases and J by 1 base, and 16 bases separated the two germline ends. The CDR3 covers 16 residues. For the CDR3, the DNA is TGCGCCAGCAACGATCAAAAAGTGGGGAACACCGGGGAGCTGTTTTTT. It yields the protein CASNDQKVGNTGELFF.

A few counts support this clonotype. This sequence joins TRBV6-1 and TRBJ2-2; D possibly corresponds to TRBD1 (9 bases). Germline loops: CDR1 MNHNS, CDR2 SASEGT. The CDR3 runs 16 residues. The V and J ends lost 5 bases and 14 bases respectively, with 27 bases between them. This chain's CDR3 is CASSPGSTGGTGRLFF. For the CDR3, the DNA is TGTGCCAGCAGTCCCGGCTCGACGGGGGGGACAGGGCGTCTGTTTTTT.

The J gene is TRBJ2-2, the V gene TRBV5-1, with TRBD2 identical over 10 bases. Unmatched junction bases numbered 19, after V lost 5 bases and J lost 6 bases. From germline, CDR1 is SGHRS and CDR2 YFSETQ. CDR3 length: 19 residues. The CDR3: CASRLSSGSNLISAGELFF. Here the CDR3 DNA reads TGCGCCAGCAGATTGTCTAGCGGGAGTAATCTTATCAGCGCCGGGGAGCTGTTTTTT.

Ten or more counts support this clonotype. The chain employs TRBV4-3 and TRBJ2-1, with unresolved D. V lost 0 bases, J lost 10 bases, and 7 bases lay in between. This CDR3 region has 12 residues. Germline CDR1 reads LGHNA; CDR2 reads YSLEER. CDR3 in DNA: TGCGCCAGCAGCCAAGATGATAGGGAGCAGTTCTTC. Its translation is CASSQDDREQFF.

There are many counts of this clonotype. The rearrangement joins TRBV24-1 to TRBJ2-1; 11 nucleotides agree with TRBD2. The CDR3 has 15 residues. V lost 3 bases and J lost 5; bases outside the gene matches: 2. Germline CDR1 reads KGHDR; CDR2 reads SFDVKD. CDR3 region: CATSDPGLADNEQFF. The CDR3 DNA reads as TGTGCCACCAGTGATCCGGGACTAGCGGACAATGAGCAGTTCTTC.

In its sample, this clonotype was seen a few times. The chain is built from TRBV10-3 and TRBJ2-2, with a tentative D call TRBD1 (5 bases). This CDR3 has 16 residues. CDR1 and CDR2 from the germline V gene are ENHRY and SYGVKD. V gave up 8 bases and J gave up 0 bases, with 16 bases separating them. The CDR3 reads CAIGKQDPPNTGELFF. The CDR3 coding sequence is TGTGCCATCGGCAAACAGGACCCTCCGAACACCGGGGAGCTGTTTTTT.

The chain is built from TRBV30 and TRBJ2-1, with 7 bases aligning to TRBD2. V lost 3 bases, J lost 4 bases, and 12 bases stayed unmatched. This CDR3 contains 16 residues. Germline CDR1 reads GTSNPN; CDR2 reads SVGIG (reference sequence). The CDR3 bases are TGTGCCTGGAGCGCCGTTGGAGCGGGGCAATACAATGAGCAGTTCTTC. It is translated as CAWSAVGAGQYNEQFF.

This clonotype was recorded a few times. The chain joins TRBV7-9 to TRBJ2-2, with D perhaps being TRBD1 or TRBD2 (5 bases each). Germline V lookup: CDR1 SEHNR, CDR2 FQNEAQ (reference sequence). The CDR3 covers 14 residues. Trimming left V 4 bases short and J 4 bases short, with 10 bases between. The CDR3 DNA reads TGTGCCAGCAGCTCCCAGGGACCCACCGGGGAGCTGTTTTTT. Translating gives CASSSQGPTGELFF.

This clonotype was detected many times. The J gene is TRBJ2-7, the V gene TRBV21-1. TRBV21-1 is an annotated pseudogene. CDR3 length: 13 amino acids. Here the CDR3 DNA reads TGTGCCACAGACCAGACCCGAGTGGTCGAGCAGTACGTC. This encodes CATDQTRVVEQYV.

This clonotype was found many times. The genes are TRBV3-1 and TRBJ2-5; 7 bases fit TRBD1. The CDR3 is 14 amino acids. The V gene end was trimmed by 4 bases and the J gene end by 2 bases; junction bases not matched to a gene: 4. Looked up from germline, CDR1 is LGHDT and CDR2 is YNNKEL (reference sequence). The CDR3 DNA sequence: TGTGCCAGCAGCCCGCCGGGACAGCAAGAGACCCAGTACTTC. Its translation: CASSPPGQQETQYF.

In this sample, this clonotype turned up a few times. The CDR3 DNA reads as TGTGCCACCAGTGATCCACAGGGTTTCACCGGGGAGCTGTTTTTT. Its translation: CATSDPQGFTGELFF. This rearrangement joins TRBV24-1 to TRBJ2-2; maybe TRBD1 (6 bases). With 3 bases removed from V and 4 bases from J, the gap between germline ends came to 11 bases. Germline V gene lookup returns CDR1 KGHDR and CDR2 SFDVKD. This CDR3 is 15 amino acids long.

This clonotype was recorded many times. The rearrangement uses TRBV20-1 and TRBJ2-2, with D unresolved. This CDR3 comprises 13 residues. V lost 3 bases and J 4 bases, leaving 9 bases between the germline ends. The germline V gene has CDR1 DFQATT and CDR2 SNEGSKA (reference sequence). CDR3 loop: CSASPGFTGELFF. CDR3 in DNA: TGCAGTGCTAGCCCGGGTTTCACCGGGGAGCTGTTTTTT.

Ten or more counts support this clonotype. The chain couples TRBV12-3 or TRBV12-4 to TRBJ1-5; D gene unclear. The length of the CDR3 is 14 residues. The V gene lost 3 bases and the J gene lost 1 base, with 7 bases spanning the gap. For the CDR3, the DNA is TGTGCCAGCAGTTTTGTCAGGAGCAATCAGCCCCAGCATTTT. Translation gives CASSFVRSNQPQHF.

Ten or more counts support this clonotype. This rearrangement joins TRBV7-2 to TRBJ1-2, with D maybe TRBD1 (5 bases). This CDR3 is built from 14 residues. Trimming stripped 5 bases from V and 0 bases from J, with 10 bases between. Germline CDR1 SGHTA, CDR2 FQGNSA. DNA for the CDR3: TGTGCCAGCAGCACGGACATTACTAACTATGGCTACACCTTC. Its protein is CASSTDITNYGYTF.

Many counts were recorded for this clonotype. CDR3 in amino acids: CASSVKGGPEAFF. The CDR3 nucleotides read TGTGCCAGCAGCGTTAAGGGAGGGCCTGAAGCTTTCTTT. The genes are TRBV9 and TRBJ1-1; D call uncertain. Per the germline V gene, CDR1 is SGDLS and CDR2 is YYNGEE. This CDR3 has 13 amino acids. With 2 bases removed from V and 6 bases from J, the gap between germline ends came to 11 bases.

This clonotype came up a few times. This rearrangement joins TRBV15 to TRBJ2-7, with D uncertain. Trimming took 0 bases from V and 2 from J, leaving 8 bases between them. CDR3 length equals 14 residues. Germline CDR1 is LNHNV and CDR2 is YYDKDF (reference sequence). For the CDR3, the DNA is TGTGCCACCAGCAGAGATTCAGGAACCTACGAGCAGTACTTC. Residues: CATSRDSGTYEQYF. Variable domain in full (rest from reference TRBV15 and TRBJ2-7): DAMVIQNPRYQVTQFGKPVTLSCSQTLNHNVMYWYQQKSSQAPKLLFHYYDKDFNNEADTPDNFQSRRPNTSFCFLDIRSPGLGDTAMYLCATSRDSGTYEQYFGPGTRLTVT.

In its sample, this clonotype was seen many times. V and J are TRBV5-5 and TRBJ2-2, with 8 bases fitting TRBD1. CDR3 size: 17 residues. Trimming removed 0 bases from V and 0 bases from J; junction bases left unmatched: 4. CDR1 is SGHKS and CDR2 is YYEKEE in the germline V gene (reference sequence). CDR3 protein: CASSLATGVANTGELFF. The CDR3 coding sequence is TGTGCCAGCAGCTTGGCGACAGGGGTAGCGAACACCGGGGAGCTGTTTTTT.

The rearrangement joins TRBV9 to TRBJ2-3; D remains ambiguous. Germline CDR1 reads SGDLS; CDR2 reads YYNGEE. The CDR3 consists of 14 residues. Trimming shortened V by 2 bases and J by 2 bases, and 9 bases separated the two germline ends. CDR3 DNA sequence: TGTGCCAGCAGCGTCACAGCGTACACAGATACGCAGTATTTT. It yields the protein CASSVTAYTDTQYF.

The chain is built from TRBV20-1 and TRBJ1-3, with D perhaps TRBD1 (5 bases). Germline CDR1 and CDR2: DFQATT and SNEGSKA (reference sequence). Trimming removed 0 bases from V and 11 bases from J, with 8 bases in between. This CDR3 spans 11 amino acids. The CDR3 protein is CSARDQGSIYF. CDR3 nucleotides: TGCAGTGCTAGAGATCAGGGATCCATATATTTT.

This rearrangement joins TRBV7-2 to TRBJ2-2; no firm D call. Germline V gene data show CDR1 as SGHTA and CDR2 as FQGNSA. CDR3 length: 16 residues. The V end was cut by 1 base, the J end by 2 bases, with 11 bases between. The CDR3 DNA is TGTGCCAGCAGCTTAGTTAGCTGGACCAACACCGGGGAGCTGTTTTTT. This gives the protein CASSLVSWTNTGELFF.

Ten or more counts support this clonotype. The genes are TRBV7-2 and TRBJ1-2; D unclear. V was clipped by 0 bases and J by 0 bases, with 8 bases between them. Germline CDR1 SGHTA, CDR2 FQGNSA. CDR3 length equals 15 residues. CDR3 sequence reads: CASSLAPGTNYGYTF. For the CDR3, the DNA is TGTGCCAGCAGCTTAGCCCCAGGAACTAACTATGGCTACACCTTC. The full variable domain, with the rest looked up from reference TRBV7-2 and TRBJ1-2, is GAGVSQSPSNKVTEKGKDVELRCDPISGHTALYWYRQSLGQGLEFLIYFQGNSAPDKSGLPSDRFSAERTGGSVSTLTIQRTQQEDSAVYLCASSLAPGTNYGYTFGSGTRLTVV.